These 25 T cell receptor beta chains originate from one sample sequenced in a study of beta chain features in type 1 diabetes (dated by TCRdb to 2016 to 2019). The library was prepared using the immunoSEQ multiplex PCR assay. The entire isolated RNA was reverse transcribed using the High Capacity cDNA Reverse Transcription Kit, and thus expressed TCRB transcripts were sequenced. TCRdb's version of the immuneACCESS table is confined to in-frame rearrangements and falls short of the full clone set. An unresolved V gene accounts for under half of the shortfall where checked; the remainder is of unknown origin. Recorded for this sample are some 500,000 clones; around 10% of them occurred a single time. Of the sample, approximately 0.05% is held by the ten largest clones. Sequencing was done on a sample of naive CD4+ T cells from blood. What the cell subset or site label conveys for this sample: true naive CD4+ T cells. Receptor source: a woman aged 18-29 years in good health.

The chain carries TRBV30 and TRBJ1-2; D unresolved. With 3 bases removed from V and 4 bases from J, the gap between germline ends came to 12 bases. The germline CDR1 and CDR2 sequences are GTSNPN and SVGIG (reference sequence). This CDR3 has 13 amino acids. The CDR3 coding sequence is TGTGCCTGGAGCCCAGACAAGACCTATGGCTACACCTTC. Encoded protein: CAWSPDKTYGYTF.

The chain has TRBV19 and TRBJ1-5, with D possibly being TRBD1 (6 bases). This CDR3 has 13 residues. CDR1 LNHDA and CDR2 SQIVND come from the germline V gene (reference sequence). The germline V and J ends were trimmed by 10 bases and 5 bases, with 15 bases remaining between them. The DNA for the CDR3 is TGTGCCACGAGGGAAGGGGGGCATCAGCCCCAGCATTTT. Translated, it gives CATREGGHQPQHF.

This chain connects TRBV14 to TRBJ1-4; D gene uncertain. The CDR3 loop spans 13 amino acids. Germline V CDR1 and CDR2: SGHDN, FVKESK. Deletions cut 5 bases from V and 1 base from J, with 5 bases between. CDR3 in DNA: TGTGCCAGCAGCGTTGGAACTAATGAAAAACTGTTTTTT. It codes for CASSVGTNEKLFF.

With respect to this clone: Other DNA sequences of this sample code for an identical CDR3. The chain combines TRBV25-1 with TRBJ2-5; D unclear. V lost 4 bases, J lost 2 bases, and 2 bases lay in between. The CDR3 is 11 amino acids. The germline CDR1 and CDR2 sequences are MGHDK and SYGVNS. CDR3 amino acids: CASSAQETQYF. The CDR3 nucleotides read TGTGCCAGCAGTGCGCAAGAGACCCAGTACTTC.

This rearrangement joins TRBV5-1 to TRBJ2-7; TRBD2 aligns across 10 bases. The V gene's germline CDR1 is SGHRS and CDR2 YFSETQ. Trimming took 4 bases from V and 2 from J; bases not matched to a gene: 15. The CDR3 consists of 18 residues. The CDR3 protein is CASSQTLAGESLPYEQYF. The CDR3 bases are TGCGCCAGCAGCCAGACCCTAGCGGGAGAGTCCCTCCCCTACGAGCAGTACTTC.

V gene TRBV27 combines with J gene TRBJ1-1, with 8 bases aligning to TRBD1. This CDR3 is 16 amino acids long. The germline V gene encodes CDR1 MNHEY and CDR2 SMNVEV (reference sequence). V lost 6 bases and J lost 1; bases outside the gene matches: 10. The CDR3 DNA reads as TGTGCCAGCAGCCACAGGACAGGGAGGGGGAACACTGAAGCTTTCTTT. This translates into CASSHRTGRGNTEAFF.

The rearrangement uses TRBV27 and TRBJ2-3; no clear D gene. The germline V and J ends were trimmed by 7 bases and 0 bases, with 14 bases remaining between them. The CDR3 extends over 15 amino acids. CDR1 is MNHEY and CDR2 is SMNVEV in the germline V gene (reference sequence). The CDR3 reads CASIFRSGSTDTQYF. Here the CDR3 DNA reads TGTGCCAGCATCTTTAGGTCGGGTAGCACAGATACGCAGTATTTT.

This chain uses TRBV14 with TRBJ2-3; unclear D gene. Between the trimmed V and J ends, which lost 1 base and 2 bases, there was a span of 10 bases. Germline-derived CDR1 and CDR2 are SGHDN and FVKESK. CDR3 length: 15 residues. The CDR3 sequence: CASSQGWLYTDTQYF. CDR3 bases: TGTGCCAGCAGCCAAGGTTGGCTATACACAGATACGCAGTATTTT.

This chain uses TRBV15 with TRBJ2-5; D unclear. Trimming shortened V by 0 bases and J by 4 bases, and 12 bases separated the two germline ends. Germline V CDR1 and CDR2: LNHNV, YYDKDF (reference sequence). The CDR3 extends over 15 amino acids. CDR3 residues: CATSRDRQPGETQYF. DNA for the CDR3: TGTGCCACCAGCAGAGATCGGCAGCCCGGAGAGACCCAGTACTTC.

CDR3 loop: CASSLGNRDQPQHF. The CDR3 region has the DNA TGTGCCAGCAGCTTAGGTAATAGGGATCAGCCCCAGCATTTT. The chain recombines TRBV7-9 with TRBJ1-5, with D hard to call. With 1 base removed from V and 5 bases from J, the gap between germline ends came to 9 bases. Per the germline V gene, CDR1 is SEHNR and CDR2 is FQNEAQ (reference sequence). The CDR3 loop spans 14 amino acids. Supplemented by reference TRBV7-9 and TRBJ1-5, the full variable domain reads DTGVSQNPRHKITKRGQNVTFRCDPISEHNRLYWYRQTLGQGPEFLTYFQNEAQLEKSRLLSDRFSAERPKGSFSTLEIQRTEQGDSAMYLCASSLGNRDQPQHFGDGTRLSIL.

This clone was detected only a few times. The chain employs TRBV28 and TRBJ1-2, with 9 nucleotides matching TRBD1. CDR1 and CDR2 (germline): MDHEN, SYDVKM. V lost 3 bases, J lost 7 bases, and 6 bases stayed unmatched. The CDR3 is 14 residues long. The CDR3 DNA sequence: TGTGCCAGCAGTTTCGGACAGGGGTTGACTGGCTACACCTTC. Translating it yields CASSFGQGLTGYTF.

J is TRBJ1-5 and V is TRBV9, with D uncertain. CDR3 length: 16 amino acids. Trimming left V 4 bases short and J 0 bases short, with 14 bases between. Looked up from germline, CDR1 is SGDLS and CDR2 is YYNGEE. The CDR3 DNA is TGTGCCAGCAGCCACGACCACAGAGATAGCAATCAGCCCCAGCATTTT. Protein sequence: CASSHDHRDSNQPQHF.

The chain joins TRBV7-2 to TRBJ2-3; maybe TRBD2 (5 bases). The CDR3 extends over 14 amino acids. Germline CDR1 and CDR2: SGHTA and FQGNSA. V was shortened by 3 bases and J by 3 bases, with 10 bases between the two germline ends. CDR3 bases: TGTGCCAGCAGCTTGGGGAGAAAAACAGATACGCAGTATTTT. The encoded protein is CASSLGRKTDTQYF.

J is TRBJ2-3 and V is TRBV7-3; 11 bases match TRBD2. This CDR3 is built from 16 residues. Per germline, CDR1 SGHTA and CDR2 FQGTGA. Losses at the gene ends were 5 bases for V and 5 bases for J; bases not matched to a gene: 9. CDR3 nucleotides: TGTGCCAGCAGCAATCTACTAGCGGGAGCGGGAGATACGCAGTATTTT. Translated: CASSNLLAGAGDTQYF.

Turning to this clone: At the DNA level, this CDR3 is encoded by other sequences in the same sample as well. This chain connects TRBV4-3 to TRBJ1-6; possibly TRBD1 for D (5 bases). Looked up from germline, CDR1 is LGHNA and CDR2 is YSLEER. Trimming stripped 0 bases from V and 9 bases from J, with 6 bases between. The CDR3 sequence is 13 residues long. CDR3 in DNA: TGCGCCAGCAGCCAAGAGGGGGGTTCACCCCTCCACTTT. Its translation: CASSQEGGSPLHF.

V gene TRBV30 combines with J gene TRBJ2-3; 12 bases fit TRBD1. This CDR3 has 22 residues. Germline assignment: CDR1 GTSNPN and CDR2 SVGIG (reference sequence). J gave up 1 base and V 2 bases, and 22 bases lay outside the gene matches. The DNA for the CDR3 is TGTGCCTGGAGTCCGTCCCGGGACAGGGGGCTAGACTTCAAAGTGCGCACAGATACGCAGTATTTT. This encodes CAWSPSRDRGLDFKVRTDTQYF. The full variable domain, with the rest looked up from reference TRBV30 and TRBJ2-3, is SQTIHQWPATLVQPVGSPLSLECTVEGTSNPNLYWYRQAAGRGLQLLFYSVGIGQISSEVPQNLSASRPQDRQFILSSKKLLLSDSGFYLCAWSPSRDRGLDFKVRTDTQYFGPGTRLTVL.

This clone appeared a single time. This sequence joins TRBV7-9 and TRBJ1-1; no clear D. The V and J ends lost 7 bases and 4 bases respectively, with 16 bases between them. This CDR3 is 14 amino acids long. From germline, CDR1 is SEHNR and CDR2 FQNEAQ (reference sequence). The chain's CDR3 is CASNGLSRSTEAFF. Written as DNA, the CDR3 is TGTGCCAGCAACGGCCTCTCGAGAAGCACTGAAGCTTTCTTT.

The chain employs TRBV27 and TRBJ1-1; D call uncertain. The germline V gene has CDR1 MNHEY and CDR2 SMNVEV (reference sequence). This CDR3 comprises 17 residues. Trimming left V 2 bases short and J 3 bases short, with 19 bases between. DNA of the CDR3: TGTGCCAGCAGTTTAGCTTCGGGTCGAGGTTATGACACTGAAGCTTTCTTT. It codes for CASSLASGRGYDTEAFF.

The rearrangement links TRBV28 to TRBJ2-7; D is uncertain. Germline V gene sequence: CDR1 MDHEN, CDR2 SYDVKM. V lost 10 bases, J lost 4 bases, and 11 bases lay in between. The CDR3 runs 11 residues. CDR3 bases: TGTGCCACTAGTCTAAGGTACGAGCAGTACGTC. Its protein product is CATSLRYEQYV.

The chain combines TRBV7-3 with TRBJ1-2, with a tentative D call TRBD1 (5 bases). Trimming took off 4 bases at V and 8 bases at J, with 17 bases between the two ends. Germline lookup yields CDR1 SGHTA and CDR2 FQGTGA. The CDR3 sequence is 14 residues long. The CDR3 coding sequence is TGTGCCAGCAGCTCGGACGGGACTTTAGTCGGCTACACCTTC. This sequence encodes CASSSDGTLVGYTF.

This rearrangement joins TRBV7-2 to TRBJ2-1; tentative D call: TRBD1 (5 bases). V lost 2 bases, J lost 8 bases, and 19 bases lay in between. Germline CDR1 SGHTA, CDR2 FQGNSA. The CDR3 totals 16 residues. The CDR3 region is CASSLRSDNIQDEQFF. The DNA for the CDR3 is TGTGCCAGCAGCTTACGTTCTGACAATATACAGGATGAGCAGTTCTTC.

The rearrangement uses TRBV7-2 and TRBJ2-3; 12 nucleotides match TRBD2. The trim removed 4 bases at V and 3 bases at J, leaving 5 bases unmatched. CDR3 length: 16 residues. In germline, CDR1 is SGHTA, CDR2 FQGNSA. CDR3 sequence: CASSSRTSGTTDTQYF. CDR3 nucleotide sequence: TGTGCCAGCAGCTCGAGGACTAGCGGGACGACAGATACGCAGTATTTT.

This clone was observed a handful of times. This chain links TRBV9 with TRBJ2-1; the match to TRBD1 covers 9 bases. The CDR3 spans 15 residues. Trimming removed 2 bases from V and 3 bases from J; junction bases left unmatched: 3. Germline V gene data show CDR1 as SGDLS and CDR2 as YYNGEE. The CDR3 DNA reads TGTGCCAGCAGCGTGGGACAGGGATACTACAATGAGCAGTTCTTC. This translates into CASSVGQGYYNEQFF. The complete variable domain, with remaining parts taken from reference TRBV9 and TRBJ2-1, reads DSGVTQTPKHLITATGQRVTLRCSPRSGDLSVYWYQQSLDQGLQFLIQYYNGEERAKGNILERFSAQQFPDLHSELNLSSLELGDSALYFCASSVGQGYYNEQFFGPGTRLTVL.

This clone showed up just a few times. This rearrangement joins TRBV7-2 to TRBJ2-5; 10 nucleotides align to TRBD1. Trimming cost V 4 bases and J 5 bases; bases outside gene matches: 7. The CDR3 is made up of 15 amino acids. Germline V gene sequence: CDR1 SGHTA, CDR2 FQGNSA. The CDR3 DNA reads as TGTGCCAGCAGCTGGTACGGGACAGGGGACGAGACCCAGTACTTC. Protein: CASSWYGTGDETQYF. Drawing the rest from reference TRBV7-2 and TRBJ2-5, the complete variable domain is GAGVSQSPSNKVTEKGKDVELRCDPISGHTALYWYRQSLGQGLEFLIYFQGNSAPDKSGLPSDRFSAERTGGSVSTLTIQRTQQEDSAVYLCASSWYGTGDETQYFGPGTRLLVL.

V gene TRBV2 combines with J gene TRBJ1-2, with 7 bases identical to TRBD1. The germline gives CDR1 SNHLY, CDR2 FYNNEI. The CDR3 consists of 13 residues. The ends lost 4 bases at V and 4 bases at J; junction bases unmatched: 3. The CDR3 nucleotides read TGTGCCAGCAGTGTGGGACAGTTCTATGGCTACACCTTC. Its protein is CASSVGQFYGYTF.